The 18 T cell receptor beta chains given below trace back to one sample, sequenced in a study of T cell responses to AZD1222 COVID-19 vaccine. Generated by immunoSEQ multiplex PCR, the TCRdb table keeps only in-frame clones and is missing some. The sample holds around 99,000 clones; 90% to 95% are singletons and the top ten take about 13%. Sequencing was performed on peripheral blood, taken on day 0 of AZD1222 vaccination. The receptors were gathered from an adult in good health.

CDR3 sequence (DNA): TGTGCCAGCACCCCGGGCGGGACCCAGCCCCAGCATTTT. It yields the protein CASTPGGTQPQHF. J is TRBJ1-5 and V is TRBV6-5; D perhaps matches TRBD1 (5 bases). Germline V gene data show CDR1 as MNHEY and CDR2 as SVGAGI. The CDR3 contains 13 residues. The V and J ends lost 7 bases and 7 bases respectively, with 14 bases between them.

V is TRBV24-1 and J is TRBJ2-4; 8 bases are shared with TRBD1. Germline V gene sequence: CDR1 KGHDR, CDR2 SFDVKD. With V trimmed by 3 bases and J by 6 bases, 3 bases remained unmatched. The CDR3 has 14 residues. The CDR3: CATSDADRGNIQYF. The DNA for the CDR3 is TGTGCCACCAGTGATGCCGACAGGGGAAACATTCAGTACTTC.

Here the CDR3 reads CAWRGQLAGTQFF. In nucleotides, the CDR3 is TGTGCCTGGCGAGGTCAACTAGCGGGAACGCAGTTCTTC. The rearrangement uses TRBV30 and TRBJ2-1; 10 bases agree with TRBD2. Trimming took 5 bases from V and 12 from J; bases not matched to a gene: 10. Germline CDR1 is GTSNPN and CDR2 is SVGIG (reference sequence). This CDR3 contains 13 residues.

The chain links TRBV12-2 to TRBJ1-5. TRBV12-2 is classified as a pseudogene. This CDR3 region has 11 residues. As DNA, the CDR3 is TGTGCAAGTCGGGTGCCTCAGCCCCAGCATTTT. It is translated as CASRVPQPQHF.

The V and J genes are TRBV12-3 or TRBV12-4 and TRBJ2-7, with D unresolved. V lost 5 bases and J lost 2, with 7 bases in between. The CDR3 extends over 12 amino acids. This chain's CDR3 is CASSRAPYEQYF. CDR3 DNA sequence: TGTGCCAGCAGTAGGGCGCCCTACGAGCAGTACTTC.

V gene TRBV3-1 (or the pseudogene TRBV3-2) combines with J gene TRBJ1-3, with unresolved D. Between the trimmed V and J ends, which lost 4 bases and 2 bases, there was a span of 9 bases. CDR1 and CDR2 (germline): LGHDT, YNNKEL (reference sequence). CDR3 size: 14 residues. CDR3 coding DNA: TGTGCCAGCAGCCTCCGAGCTGCTGGAAACACCATATATTTT. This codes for CASSLRAAGNTIYF.

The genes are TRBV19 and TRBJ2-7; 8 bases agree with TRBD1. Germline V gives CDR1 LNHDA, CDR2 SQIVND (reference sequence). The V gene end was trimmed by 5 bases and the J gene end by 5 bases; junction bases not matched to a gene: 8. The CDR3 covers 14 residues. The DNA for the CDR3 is TGTGCCAGTAGTTCACTCCAGGGGGCGAACGAGCAGTACTTC. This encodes CASSSLQGANEQYF.

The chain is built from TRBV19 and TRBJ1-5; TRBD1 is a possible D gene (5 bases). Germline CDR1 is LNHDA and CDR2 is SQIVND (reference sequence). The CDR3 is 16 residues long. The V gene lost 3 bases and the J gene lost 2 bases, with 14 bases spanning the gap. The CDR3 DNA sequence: TGTGCCAGTAGTATGGGGCAGGGAGGGGGCAATCAGCCCCAGCATTTT. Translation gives CASSMGQGGGNQPQHF. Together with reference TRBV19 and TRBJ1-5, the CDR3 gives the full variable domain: DGGITQSPKYLFRKEGQNVTLSCEQNLNHDAMYWYRQDPGQGLRLIYYSQIVNDFQKGDIAEGYSVSREKKESFPLTVTSAQKNPTAFYLCASSMGQGGGNQPQHFGDGTRLSIL.

The CDR3 sequence: CASSLLGKRMNTEAFF. The DNA of the CDR3 is TGTGCCAGCAGCTTGCTGGGAAAGAGGATGAACACTGAAGCTTTCTTT. This sequence joins TRBV5-6 and TRBJ1-1, with unresolved D. Germline V gene sequence: CDR1 SGHDT, CDR2 YYEEEE. The CDR3 extends over 16 amino acids. V was clipped by 1 base and J by 0 bases, with 13 bases between them.

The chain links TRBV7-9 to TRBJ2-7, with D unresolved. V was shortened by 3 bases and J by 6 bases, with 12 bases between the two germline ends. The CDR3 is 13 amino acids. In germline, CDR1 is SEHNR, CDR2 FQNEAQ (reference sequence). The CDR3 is CASSFPSRGEQYF. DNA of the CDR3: TGTGCCAGCAGCTTCCCGAGTAGAGGCGAGCAGTACTTC.

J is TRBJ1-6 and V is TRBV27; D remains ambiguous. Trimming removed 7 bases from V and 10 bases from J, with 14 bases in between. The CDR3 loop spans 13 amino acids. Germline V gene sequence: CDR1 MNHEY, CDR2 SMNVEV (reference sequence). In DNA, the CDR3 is TGTGCCAGCACCCCATGGGGTGGATCACCCCTCCACTTT. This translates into CASTPWGGSPLHF.

CDR3 bases: TGTGCCAGCAGCTCGGAGGGGGCGAATTCACCCCTCCACTTT. It translates to CASSSEGANSPLHF. This chain uses TRBV11-2 with TRBJ1-6, with TRBD1 identical over 7 bases. With 4 bases clipped from V and 7 bases from J, the junction kept 4 bases outside the gene matches. The CDR3 loop spans 14 amino acids. Germline loops: CDR1 SGHAT, CDR2 FQNNGV.

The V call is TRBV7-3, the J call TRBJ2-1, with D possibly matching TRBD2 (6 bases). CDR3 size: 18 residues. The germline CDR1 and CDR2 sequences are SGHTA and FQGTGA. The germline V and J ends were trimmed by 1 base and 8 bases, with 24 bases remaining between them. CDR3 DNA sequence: TGTGCCAGCAGCTTAAGCCACCTCGGGGCGGGGAGGATCGATGAGCAGTTCTTC. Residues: CASSLSHLGAGRIDEQFF.

The CDR3 bases are TGCGCCAGCAGCCAGCACCTCGGCGGGACTAGCGGGAGGTTTTACGAGCAGTACTTC. Amino acid sequence: CASSQHLGGTSGRFYEQYF. The chain is built from TRBV4-1 and TRBJ2-7, with 15 bases aligning to TRBD2. The germline V gene has CDR1 MGHRA and CDR2 YSYEKL. The CDR3 length is 19 residues. V lost 3 bases, J lost 4 bases, and 13 bases stayed unmatched.

CDR3 nucleotide sequence: TGTGCCAGCAGCCGATTCAGGGACAAATCTAACTATGGCTACACCTTC. Its translation is CASSRFRDKSNYGYTF. J is TRBJ1-2 and V is TRBV9, with a possible D match to TRBD1 (6 bases). The ends were cut back, 4 bases at V and 0 bases at J, with 16 bases in the middle. The CDR3 spans 16 residues. The germline V gene has CDR1 SGDLS and CDR2 YYNGEE.

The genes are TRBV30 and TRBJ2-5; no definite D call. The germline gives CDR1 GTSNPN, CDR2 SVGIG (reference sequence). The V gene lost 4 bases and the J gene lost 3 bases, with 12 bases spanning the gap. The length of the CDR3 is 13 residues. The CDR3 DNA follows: TGTGCCTGGAATCTAGTTTCGGAAGAGACCCAGTACTTC. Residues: CAWNLVSEETQYF.

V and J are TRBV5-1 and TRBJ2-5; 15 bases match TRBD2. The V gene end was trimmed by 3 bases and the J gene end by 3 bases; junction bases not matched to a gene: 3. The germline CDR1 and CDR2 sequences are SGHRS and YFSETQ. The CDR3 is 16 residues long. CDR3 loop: CASSWTSGGEKETQYF. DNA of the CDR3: TGCGCCAGCAGCTGGACTAGCGGGGGGGAAAAAGAGACCCAGTACTTC.

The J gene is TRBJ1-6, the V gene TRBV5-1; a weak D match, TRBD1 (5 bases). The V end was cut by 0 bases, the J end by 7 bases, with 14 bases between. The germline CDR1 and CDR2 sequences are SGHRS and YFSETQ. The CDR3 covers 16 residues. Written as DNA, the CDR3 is TGCGCCAGCAGCTTGGCAGGGCCCGGAATCAATTCACCCCTCCACTTT. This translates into CASSLAGPGINSPLHF.